This TCR beta chain is from a study of shared clonotypes between healthy human individuals (dated by TCRdb to the early 2020s). About the investigation overall: A couple of women and a few men aged 18 to 49 years were included in the cohort. Blood TCR repertoires of four to six healthy adults were deeply sequenced to estimate repertoire size and the extent of clonotype sharing between individuals. For each donor, CD4 naive and CD4 memory were each run on three plates, CD8 naive on two plates, and CD8 memory on one plate. Different laboratories and diverse techniques were used to prepare libraries and sequence TCR repertoires, to increase sequencing depth and limit assay-specific biases. Leukapheresis yielded between about 0.94 and 10 billion PBMCs per donor.

The donors were healthy, HIV-negative adults who had no recently reported acute infections or vaccinations. Every donor was a Caucasian adult living in Nashville, Tennessee, USA. CD4+ T cells were enriched through magnetic negative selection, after which naive cells were positively selected on CD45RA and the remaining negative fraction served as the memory subset. Blood was obtained by leukapheresis, after which PBMCs were separated by Ficoll-Histopaque density gradient centrifugation and cryopreserved in liquid nitrogen vapor phase. Analytical flow cytometry was used to check the purity and quantity of every magnetically sorted T cell population. From each sorted fraction, genomic DNA was isolated and quantified by UV absorbance on a Nanodrop 2000c. In regard to this clone: The antigen it binds to is not known. Base qualities are missing; no much larger clone stands one base away.

Using the deep immunoSEQ assay, multiplex PCR amplified TCR CDR3 regions from genomic DNA. Genomic DNA extracted from each cell subset was distributed evenly over all wells of several immunoSEQ 96-well plates, and each plate served as one replicate. For sorted subsets, each replicate PCR was loaded with roughly 0.2 ug genomic DNA, equivalent to approximately 33,000 T cell genomes. Purified libraries were quantified with a Qubit 3.0 fluorometer, sized on a Bioanalyzer 2100, and re-quantified with the KAPA Library Quantification kit. Each immunoSEQ 96-well plate was sequenced on its own single-read 150-cycle Illumina NextSeq 550 flow cell. The published analysis was carried out like this. Because the immunoSEQ output held only junctional sequences and lacked quality scores, the filtering could not match the filtering applied to full-length reads. To assign V/J genes and CDR3, sequences were annotated against IMGT germline references using PyIR, a Python wrapper for IgBLAST v1.9. Reads were filtered out if the reads had weak V/J assignments (E-value above 1e-6), no CDR3, stop codons, out-of-frame junctions, or ambiguous translated residues. V3J clonotypes were defined by identical inferred V gene, J gene, and CDR3 amino acid sequence. The percentage overlap between two repertoires was calculated by dividing the number of shared unique clonotypes by the size of the smaller repertoire. Repertoire richness was assessed with RTK rarefaction, the Chao1 estimator, and Recon v2.1 estimates of unobserved clonotypes. Generation probabilities for all TCRbeta clonotypes obtained by the gDNA method from several donors were computed using OLGA. The table was pulled from immuneACCESS by TCRdb, which kept in-frame rearrangements only. Such tables lose some clones; where checked, under half of the loss comes from unresolved V genes, and the rest has no known cause. The V and J calls and clone size were taken over from that table, and D and trimming were inferred from the DNA. The sample contains about 2.3 million clones, around 92% of them found a single time. Of the sample, 0.3% to 0.45% falls within the top ten clones.

General conclusions and limits of the study: The genetic and exposure-history diversity represented was limited by the small number of donors. Compared with non-shared clonotypes, clonotypes shared by all four sorted-subset donors had higher generation probabilities. Pairwise subsampling led to the expectation that sequencing depth would affect the degree of clonotype sharing among donors. Naive subsets generally had larger estimated clonotype richness than memory subsets did. Rarefaction of sorted-subset datasets indicated incomplete sequencing despite the large sequencing depth. Roughly 5.2% of naive CD4, 3.5% of naive CD8, roughly 2.5% of memory CD4, and around 0.42% of memory CD8 clonotypes were shared across several donors. Only blood was sampled, and tissue TCR repertoires likely differ from those in blood.

The CDR3 numbers 15 residues from cysteine through phenylalanine. Left in the record is the CDR3 DNA by itself, 45 bases read in frame from the first base. V loses 6 bases, J loses 2 bases, and the germline ends lie 15 bases apart. From the germline V gene, CDR1 is SGHAT and CDR2 is FQNNGV. The sequenced material came from naive CD4+ T cells from PBMCs. The cell subset or site label here, explained by the study, means: CD45RA+ positively selected. The origin of this receptor is a man younger than 30 in good health. Some clones in this sample may be carry-over from other donors' samples. The chain is encoded by TRBV11-2 joined to TRBJ2-3; no D gene call is confident. The CDR3 region has the sequence CASSPLFRATDTQYF. DNA sequence: TGTGCCAGCAGTCCCCTATTCCGGGCCACAGATACGCAGTATTTT.